Listed below are T cell receptor beta chains from one sample, sequenced in a study of blood T cells in healthy people across ages. A single record per CDR3 protein comes from TCRdb applying MiXCR to the 5' RACE reads. The sample lists around 1,900,000 distinct CDR3 sequences; roughly 43% were seen once. Sequencing input: blood. These receptors all come from a human donor in good health. CDR3s include the opening cysteine and the closing phenylalanine or tryptophan. D genes are given only for firm matches. Size values are once, few and many counts, or a class for expanded clones, and some rows have none.

v_gene	abundance	j_gene	d_gene	CDR3aa	CDR3nt
TRBV20-1	once	TRBJ1-1	.	CSARVGGSDTGAFF	TGCAGTGCTAGAGTGGGTGGGTCGGACACTGGAGCTTTCTTT
TRBV7-9	few	TRBJ1-3	.	CATSPYRVGNTIYF	TGTGCAACAAGCCCTTACAGGGTCGGAAACACCATATATTTT
TRBV24-1	.	TRBJ2-1	.	CATSDPATYNEQFF	TGTGCCACCAGTGATCCCGCTACCTACAATGAGCAGTTCTTC
TRBV6-2/TRBV6-3	few	TRBJ2-7	.	CASREAGSDYEQYF	TGTGCCAGCAGGGAAGCGGGTTCTGACTACGAGCAGTACTTC
TRBV5-6	.	TRBJ1-1	.	CASRTGTDEMNTEAFF	TGTGCCAGCAGGACCGGGACGGATGAGATGAACACTGAAGCTTTCTTT
TRBV27	.	TRBJ1-5	TRBD1	CASSLQGQYNQPQHF	TGTGCCAGCAGTTTACAGGGACAGTACAATCAGCCCCAGCATTTT
TRBV11-2	.	TRBJ2-1	.	CASSLNRVFEQFF	TGTGCCAGCAGCCTAAACCGCGTGTTTGAGCAGTTCTTC
TRBV28	.	TRBJ1-3	TRBD1	CASRTGGSGNTIYF	TGTGCCAGCAGAACAGGGGGTTCAGGAAACACCATATATTTT
TRBV9	few	TRBJ1-6	TRBD1	CASSEIGTANSPLHF	TGTGCCAGCAGTGAAATAGGGACAGCTAATTCACCCCTCCACTTT
TRBV11-1	.	TRBJ1-1	.	CASSIRDDTEAFF	TGTGCCAGCAGCATACGGGACGACACTGAAGCTTTCTTT
TRBV28	.	TRBJ2-3	.	CASSYGQFSTDTQYF	TGTGCCAGCAGTTATGGACAGTTTAGCACAGATACGCAGTATTTT
TRBV7-2	.	TRBJ1-5	.	CASSLAGQAYQPQHF	TGTGCCAGCAGCTTAGCGGGGCAGGCGTATCAGCCCCAGCATTTT
TRBV6-5	.	TRBJ1-1	.	CASSSPDQVDEAFF	TGTGCCAGCAGTTCCCCGGACCAAGTCGATGAAGCTTTCTTT
TRBV2	.	TRBJ2-1	TRBD2	CASLNRGTSGYNEQFF	TGTGCCAGCCTCAACAGAGGGACTAGCGGCTACAATGAGCAGTTCTTC
TRBV7-2	once	TRBJ1-1	.	CASSWDRLAFF	TGTGCCAGCAGCTGGGACCGTTTAGCTTTCTTT
TRBV20-1	.	TRBJ2-3	TRBD2	CSATHGGGGTDTQYF	TGCAGTGCTACTCACGGGGGGGGCGGCACAGATACGCAGTATTTT
TRBV20-1	.	TRBJ2-3	.	CSATADTQYF	TGCAGTGCTACGGCAGATACGCAGTATTTT
TRBV7-8	.	TRBJ2-1	.	CASSSYWVNEQFF	TGTGCCAGCAGCTCATATTGGGTAAACGAGCAGTTCTTC
TRBV4-3	many	TRBJ2-7	.	CASSQDRGHSYEQYF	TGCGCCAGCAGCCAAGATAGGGGCCACTCCTACGAGCAGTACTTC
TRBV30	.	TRBJ2-1	.	CALIGGGHNEQFF	TGTGCCCTTATTGGCGGGGGCCACAATGAGCAGTTCTTC
TRBV9	.	TRBJ2-2	TRBD1	CASSLSGTGYTGELFF	TGTGCCAGCAGCCTCTCCGGGACAGGGTACACCGGGGAGCTGTTTTTT
TRBV20-1	.	TRBJ1-1	.	CSASMGGRGWDTEAFF	TGCAGTGCTAGTATGGGGGGCAGGGGATGGGACACTGAAGCTTTCTTT
TRBV4-2	.	TRBJ2-3	TRBD2	CVSSQDRRLAGGEYF	TGTGTCAGCAGCCAAGATCGACGACTAGCGGGCGGGGAGTATTTT
TRBV15	many	TRBJ2-1	.	CATSREAAPPVNEQFF	TGTGCCACCAGCAGAGAGGCTGCCCCCCCGGTGAATGAGCAGTTCTTC
TRBV7-8	.	TRBJ2-1	TRBD2	CASSQSLAGGLVDEQFF	TGTGCCAGCAGCCAATCGTTAGCGGGGGGGCTGGTGGATGAGCAGTTCTTC
TRBV7-3	.	TRBJ1-1	.	CASSEDGGMNTEAFF	TGTGCCAGCAGCGAAGATGGGGGAATGAACACTGAAGCTTTCTTT
TRBV4-3	.	TRBJ2-7	.	CASSQDWQGLYEQYF	TGCGCCAGCAGCCAAGATTGGCAGGGGCTTTACGAGCAGTACTTC
TRBV4-1	few	TRBJ1-4	.	CASSQVREGEKLFF	TGCGCCAGCAGCCAAGTTAGGGAGGGTGAAAAACTGTTTTTT
TRBV7-8	few	TRBJ1-2	.	CASSPMAPGVNYGYTF	TGTGCCAGCAGCCCGATGGCGCCTGGCGTCAACTATGGCTACACCTTC